Listed below are T cell receptor beta chains from one sample, sequenced in a study of blood T cells in healthy people across ages. TCRdb passed the 5' RACE reads through MiXCR, listing each CDR3 protein once. Among just over 1 million distinct CDR3 sequences listed, 45% were seen once. The sequenced sample consisted of blood. The receptors derive from a woman in her fifties or sixties in good health. CDR3s include the opening cysteine and the closing phenylalanine or tryptophan. The D gene is left open where the match is weak. Some rows have no size entry. The others give once, few or many, or a class for an expanded clone.

>-|TRBV10-3|TRBJ2-7|TRBD2
TGTGACATCCTCGGGGAGGGCGGTTACGAGCAGTACTTC
CDILGEGGYEQYF
>-|TRBV4-1|TRBJ2-7|-
TGCGCCAGCAGCCAAGATAACAAGGGGGGTAGCTACGAGCAGTACTTC
CASSQDNKGGSYEQYF
>-|TRBV28|TRBJ2-5|-
TGTGCCAGCAGCTCTCCGGGACCGGAGAGTACCCAGTACTTC
CASSSPGPESTQYF
>-|TRBV4-1|TRBJ1-1|-
TGCGCCAGCAGCCAGAGGAACTCGGGGGACACTGAAGCTTTCTTT
CASSQRNSGDTEAFF
>-|TRBV9|TRBJ1-1|-
TGTGCCAGCAGCCCCCAAGAGTCTGAAGCTTTCTTT
CASSPQESEAFF
>few|TRBV7-2|TRBJ2-7|TRBD1
TGTGCCAGCAGCACCCAGCCGGGACAGGGATACGAGCAGTACTTC
CASSTQPGQGYEQYF
>-|TRBV20-1|TRBJ2-5|TRBD2
TGCAGTGCTAGAGAGGGGAATAGCGGGAGTGAGACCCAGTACTTC
CSAREGNSGSETQYF
>-|TRBV3-1|TRBJ1-2|-
TGTGCCAGCAGCCCCCCGGGTCCTTATGGCTACACCTTC
CASSPPGPYGYTF
>once|TRBV3-1|TRBJ1-1|-
TGTGCCAGCAGCCAAGATTGGACAAACACTGGAGCTTTCTTT
CASSQDWTNTGAFF
>-|TRBV7-9|TRBJ2-7|-
TGTGCCAGCAGCCCGACGGGTTGGGAGCAGTACTTC
CASSPTGWEQYF
>few|TRBV20-1|TRBJ1-4|-
TGCAGTGCTAGGGGGGGGGAAAATGAAAAACTGTTTTTT
CSARGGENEKLFF
>-|TRBV4-1|TRBJ2-7|-
TGCGCCAGCAGCCTGTCGGTACAGGGAGCCTACGAGCAGTACTTC
CASSLSVQGAYEQYF
>-|TRBV20-1|TRBJ2-7|TRBD2
TGCAGTGCTTGGGAGGGGACTACGAAGCAGCAGTACTTC
CSAWEGTTKQQYF
>few|TRBV27|TRBJ2-3|-
TGTGCCAGCAGTTCCCAGGGACCGGGAGTATTCGCAGATACGCAGTATTTT
CASSSQGPGVFADTQYF
>-|TRBV7-9|TRBJ2-1|-
TGTGCCAGCAGCTTAAAGCGTGCAGGGGAAGAGACTAGAGCGTACAATGAGCAGTTCTTC
CASSLKRAGEETRAYNEQFF
>-|TRBV3-1|TRBJ2-7|-
TGTGCCAGCAGCCCAACGATTCGGAGCTCCTACAATGAGCAGTACTTC
CASSPTIRSSYNEQYF
>-|TRBV20-1|TRBJ2-5|TRBD2
TGCAGTGCTAATCCCTGGACTAGCGGGAGGGGGGGCCAAGAGACCCAGTACTTC
CSANPWTSGRGGQETQYF
>many|TRBV29-1|TRBJ2-7|TRBD1
TGCAGCGGCTCGAACCCTGGACAGGGGAGCGAGCAGTACTTC
CSGSNPGQGSEQYF
>-|TRBV9|TRBJ2-3|TRBD1
TGTGCCAGCAGCGCCTCAACAGGGGGCCGCACAGATACGCAGTATTTT
CASSASTGGRTDTQYF
>-|TRBV3-1|TRBJ2-1|TRBD1
TGTGCCAGCAGCAGGGACAGAATGGATGAGCAGTTCTTC
CASSRDRMDEQFF
>few|TRBV20-1|TRBJ2-7|-
TGCAGTGCTGGACTAGTTAGAGGGGGCGAGCAGTACTTC
CSAGLVRGGEQYF
>-|TRBV7-9|TRBJ2-7|-
TGTGCCAGCAGCCTCGGAACCCCGGGACCTTACGAGCAGTACTTC
CASSLGTPGPYEQYF
>few|TRBV14|TRBJ2-3|TRBD1
TGTGCCAGCAGCTACGACAGGGGGGTCACAGATACGCAGTATTTT
CASSYDRGVTDTQYF
>-|TRBV21-1|TRBJ1-2|-
TGTGCCAGCAGCAAACTAAGGAGGACCCTGAATGACTATGGCTACACCTTC
CASSKLRRTLNDYGYTF
>few|TRBV20-1|TRBJ2-7|TRBD2
TGCAGTGCTAGTCCTAGCGGAGACTACGAGCAGTACTTC
CSASPSGDYEQYF
>once|TRBV5-8|TRBJ1-2|-
TGTGCCAGCAGCTTGGTCGTGCAGCTGTATTCCTATGGCTGCACCTTC
CASSLVVQLYSYGCTF
>-|TRBV29-1|TRBJ2-4|TRBD2
TGCAGCGCTACTAGCGGGAATTGGGGCAAAAACATTCAGTACTTC
CSATSGNWGKNIQYF
>-|TRBV6-6|TRBJ2-3|-
TGTGCCAGCAGGGACTCCCCCGATACGCAGTATTTT
CASRDSPDTQYF
>-|TRBV29-1|TRBJ2-1|-
TGCAGCGTTGGGGGCCTCCAGGGAGGGGGGGACTACAATGAGCAGTTCTTC
CSVGGLQGGGDYNEQFF